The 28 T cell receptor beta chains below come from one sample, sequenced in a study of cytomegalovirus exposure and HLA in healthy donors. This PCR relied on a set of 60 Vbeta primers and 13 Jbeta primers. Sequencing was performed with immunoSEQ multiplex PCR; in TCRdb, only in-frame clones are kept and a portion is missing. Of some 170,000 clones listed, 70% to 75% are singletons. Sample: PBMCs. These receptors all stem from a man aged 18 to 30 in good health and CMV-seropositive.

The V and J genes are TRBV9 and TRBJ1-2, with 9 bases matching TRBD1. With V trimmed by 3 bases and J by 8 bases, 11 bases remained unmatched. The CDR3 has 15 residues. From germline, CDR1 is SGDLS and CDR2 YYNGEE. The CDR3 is CASSENRGQGDGYTF. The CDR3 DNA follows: TGTGCCAGCAGCGAAAACAGGGGGCAGGGGGACGGCTACACCTTC.

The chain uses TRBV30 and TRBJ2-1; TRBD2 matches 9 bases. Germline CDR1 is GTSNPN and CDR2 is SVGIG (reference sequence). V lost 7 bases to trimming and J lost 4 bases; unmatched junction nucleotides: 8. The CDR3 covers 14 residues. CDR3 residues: CASLTSGPYNEQFF. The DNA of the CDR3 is TGTGCCTCTCTCACTAGCGGGCCTTACAATGAGCAGTTCTTC.

The CDR3 protein is CASSLDRTGGIYGYTF. CDR3 nucleotides: TGTGCCAGCAGCTTGGATCGGACAGGGGGCATCTATGGCTACACCTTC. This chain uses TRBV5-4 with TRBJ1-2; 11 positions match TRBD1. CDR3 length: 16 amino acids. The germline V gene encodes CDR1 SGHNT and CDR2 YYREEE (reference sequence). The junction had 5 bases not matched to a gene; V was cut back by 0 bases and J by 4 bases. Based on the CDR3 plus reference TRBV5-4 and TRBJ1-2, the full variable domain is ETGVTQSPTHLIKTRGQQVTLRCSSQSGHNTVSWYQQALGQGPQFIFQYYREEENGRGNFPPRFSGLQFPNYSSELNVNALELDDSALYLCASSLDRTGGIYGYTFGSGTRLTVV.

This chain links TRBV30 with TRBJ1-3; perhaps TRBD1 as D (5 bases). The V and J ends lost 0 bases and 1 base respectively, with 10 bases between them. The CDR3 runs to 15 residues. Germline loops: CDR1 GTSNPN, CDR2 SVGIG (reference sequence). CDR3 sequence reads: CAWSVRSGSGNTIYF. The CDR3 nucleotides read TGTGCCTGGAGTGTACGATCAGGGTCTGGAAACACCATATATTTT.

The CDR3 protein is CASSGSSGNTIYF. The CDR3 region has the DNA TGTGCCAGCAGCGGGAGCTCTGGAAACACCATATATTTT. The genes are TRBV7-2 and TRBJ1-3; D is undetermined. The CDR3 totals 13 residues. Germline V gives CDR1 SGHTA, CDR2 FQGNSA. V was clipped by 5 bases and J by 0 bases, with 5 bases between them.

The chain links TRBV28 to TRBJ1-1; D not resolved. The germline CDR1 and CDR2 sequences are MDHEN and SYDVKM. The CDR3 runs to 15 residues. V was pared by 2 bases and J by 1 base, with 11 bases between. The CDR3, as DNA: TGTGCCAGCAGTTTACTCCAAGAGGCGAACACTGAAGCTTTCTTT. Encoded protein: CASSLLQEANTEAFF.

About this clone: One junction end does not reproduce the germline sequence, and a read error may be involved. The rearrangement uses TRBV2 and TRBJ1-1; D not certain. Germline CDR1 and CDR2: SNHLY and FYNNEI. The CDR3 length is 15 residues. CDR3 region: CASREDGLGNTEAFF. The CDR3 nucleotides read TGTGCCAGCAGGGAAGACGGCCTAGGGAACACTGAAGCTTTCTTT. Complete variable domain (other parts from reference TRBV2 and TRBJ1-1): EPEVTQTPSHQVTQMGQEVILRCVPISNHLYFYWYRQILGQKVEFLVSFYNNEISEKSEIFDDQFSVERPDGSNFTLKIRSTKLEDSAMYFCASREDGLGNTEAFFGQGTRLTVV.

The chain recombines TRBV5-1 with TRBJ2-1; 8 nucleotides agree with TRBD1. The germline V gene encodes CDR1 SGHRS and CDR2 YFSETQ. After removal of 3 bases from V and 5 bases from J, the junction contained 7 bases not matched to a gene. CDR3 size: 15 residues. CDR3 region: CASSSTGVRDNEQFF. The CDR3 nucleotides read TGCGCCAGCAGCTCGACAGGGGTCCGCGACAATGAGCAGTTCTTC.

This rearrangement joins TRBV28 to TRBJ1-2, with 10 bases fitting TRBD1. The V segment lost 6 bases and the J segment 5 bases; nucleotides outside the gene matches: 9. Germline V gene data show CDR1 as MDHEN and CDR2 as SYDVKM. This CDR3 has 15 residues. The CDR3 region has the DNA TGTGCCAGCAGCCTGCCGGGACAGGGGAAATATGGCTACACCTTC. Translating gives CASSLPGQGKYGYTF.

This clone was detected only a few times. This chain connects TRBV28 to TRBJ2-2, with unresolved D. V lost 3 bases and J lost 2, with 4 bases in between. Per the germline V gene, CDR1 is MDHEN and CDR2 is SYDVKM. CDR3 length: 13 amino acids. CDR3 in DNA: TGTGCCAGCAGTTTCCTAAACACCGGGGAGCTGTTTTTT. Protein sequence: CASSFLNTGELFF.

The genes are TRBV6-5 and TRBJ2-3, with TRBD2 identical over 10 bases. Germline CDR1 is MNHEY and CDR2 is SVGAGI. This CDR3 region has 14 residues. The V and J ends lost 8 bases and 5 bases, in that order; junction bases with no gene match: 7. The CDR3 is CASSIAGGLDTQYF. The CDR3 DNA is TGTGCCAGCTCTATAGCGGGGGGTTTAGATACGCAGTATTTT.

In DNA, the CDR3 is TGTGCCAGCAGTGCGGGACAGGGGTCGAGAAGGGACATTCAGTACTTC. It encodes CASSAGQGSRRDIQYF. This rearrangement joins TRBV6-1 to TRBJ2-4; 10 nucleotides align to TRBD1. Germline V gene data show CDR1 as MNHNS and CDR2 as SASEGT. This CDR3 contains 16 residues. V lost 4 bases, J lost 8 bases, and 11 bases stayed unmatched.

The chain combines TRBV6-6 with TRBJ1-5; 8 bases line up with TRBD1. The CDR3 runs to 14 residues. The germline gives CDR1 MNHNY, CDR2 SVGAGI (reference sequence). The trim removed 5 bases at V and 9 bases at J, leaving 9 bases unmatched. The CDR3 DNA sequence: TGTGCCAGCAGTGATGGACAGGGTAAAGGGCCCCAGCATTTT. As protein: CASSDGQGKGPQHF.

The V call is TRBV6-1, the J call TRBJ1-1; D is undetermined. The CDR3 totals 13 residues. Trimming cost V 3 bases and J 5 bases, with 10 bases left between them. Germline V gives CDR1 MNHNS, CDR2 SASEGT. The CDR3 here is CASSDFPRTEAFF. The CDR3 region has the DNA TGTGCCAGCAGTGACTTCCCTAGGACTGAAGCTTTCTTT.

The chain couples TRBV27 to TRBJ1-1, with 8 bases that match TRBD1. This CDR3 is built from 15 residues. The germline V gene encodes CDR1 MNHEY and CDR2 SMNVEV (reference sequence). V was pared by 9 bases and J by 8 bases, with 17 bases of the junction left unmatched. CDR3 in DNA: TGTGCCAGTTCTCCAGTCCGGACAGGGACCAGCGAAGCTTTCTTT. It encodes CASSPVRTGTSEAFF.

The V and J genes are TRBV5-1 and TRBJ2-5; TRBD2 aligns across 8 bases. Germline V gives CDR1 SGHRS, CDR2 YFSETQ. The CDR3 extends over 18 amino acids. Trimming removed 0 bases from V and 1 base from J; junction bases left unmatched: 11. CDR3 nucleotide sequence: TGCGCCAGCAGCTTGGGGATGTCCAGCGGGAGTTCCCAAGAGACCCAGTACTTC. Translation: CASSLGMSSGSSQETQYF.

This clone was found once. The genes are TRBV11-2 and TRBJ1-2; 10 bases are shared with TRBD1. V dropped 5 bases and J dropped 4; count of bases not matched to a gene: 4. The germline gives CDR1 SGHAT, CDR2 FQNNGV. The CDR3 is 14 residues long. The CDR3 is CASSPGQGRYGYTF. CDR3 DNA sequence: TGTGCCAGCAGCCCGGGACAGGGGCGCTATGGCTACACCTTC.

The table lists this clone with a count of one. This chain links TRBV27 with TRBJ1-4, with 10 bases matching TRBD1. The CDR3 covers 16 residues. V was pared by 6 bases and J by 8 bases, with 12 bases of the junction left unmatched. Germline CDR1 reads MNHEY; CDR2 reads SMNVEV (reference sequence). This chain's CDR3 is CASRPRDRGGGEKLFF. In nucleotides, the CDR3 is TGTGCCAGCAGACCCCGGGACAGGGGAGGTGGCGAAAAACTGTTTTTT.

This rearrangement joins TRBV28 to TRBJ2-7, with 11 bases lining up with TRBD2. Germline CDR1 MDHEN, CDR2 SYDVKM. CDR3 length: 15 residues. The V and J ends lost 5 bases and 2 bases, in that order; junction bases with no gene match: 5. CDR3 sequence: CASSIAGGQAYEQYV. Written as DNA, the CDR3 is TGTGCCAGCAGTATAGCGGGGGGGCAGGCCTACGAGCAGTACGTC.

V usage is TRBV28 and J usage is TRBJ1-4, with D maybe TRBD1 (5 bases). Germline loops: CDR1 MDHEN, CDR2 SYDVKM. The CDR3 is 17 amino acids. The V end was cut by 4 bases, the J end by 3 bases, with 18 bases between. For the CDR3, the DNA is TGTGCCAGCAGTTCCCCCCGCGGGGAAGGGGCTAATGAAAAACTGTTTTTT. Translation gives CASSSPRGEGANEKLFF. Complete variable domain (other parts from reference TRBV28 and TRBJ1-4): DVKVTQSSRYLVKRTGEKVFLECVQDMDHENMFWYRQDPGLGLRLIYFSYDVKMKEKGDIPEGYSVSREKKERFSLILESASTNQTSMYLCASSSPRGEGANEKLFFGSGTQLSVL.

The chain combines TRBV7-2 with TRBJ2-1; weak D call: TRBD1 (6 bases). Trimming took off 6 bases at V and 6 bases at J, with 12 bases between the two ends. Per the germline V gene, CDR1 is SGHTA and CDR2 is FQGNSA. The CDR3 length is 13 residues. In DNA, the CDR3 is TGTGCCAGCAGGTACAGGGAAGGCAATGAGCAGTTCTTC. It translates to CASRYREGNEQFF.

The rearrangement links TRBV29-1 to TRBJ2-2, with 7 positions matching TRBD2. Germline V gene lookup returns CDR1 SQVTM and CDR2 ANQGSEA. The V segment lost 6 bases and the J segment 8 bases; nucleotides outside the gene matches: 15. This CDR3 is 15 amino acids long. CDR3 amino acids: CSVAPSGLMGGELFF. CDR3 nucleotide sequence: TGCAGCGTCGCCCCTAGCGGCTTAATGGGAGGGGAGCTGTTTTTT.

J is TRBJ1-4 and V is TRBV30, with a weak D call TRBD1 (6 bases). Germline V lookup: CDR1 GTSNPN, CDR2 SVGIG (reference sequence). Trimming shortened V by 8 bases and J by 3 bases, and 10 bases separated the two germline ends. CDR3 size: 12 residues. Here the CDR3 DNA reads TGTGCCGGGGGCGGTTCTAATGAAAAACTGTTTTTT. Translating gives CAGGGSNEKLFF.

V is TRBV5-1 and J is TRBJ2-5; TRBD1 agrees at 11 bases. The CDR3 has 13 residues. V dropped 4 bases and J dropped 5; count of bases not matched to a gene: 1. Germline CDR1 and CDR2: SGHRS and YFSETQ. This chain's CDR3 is CASSRDRGETQYF. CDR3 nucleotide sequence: TGCGCCAGCAGCCGGGACAGGGGGGAGACCCAGTACTTC.

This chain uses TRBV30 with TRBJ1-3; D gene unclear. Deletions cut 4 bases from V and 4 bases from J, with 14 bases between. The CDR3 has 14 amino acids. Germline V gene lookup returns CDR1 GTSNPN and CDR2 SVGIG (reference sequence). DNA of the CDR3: TGTGCCTGGACTCAACGGGGAGGGGGAAACACCATATATTTT. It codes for CAWTQRGGGNTIYF.

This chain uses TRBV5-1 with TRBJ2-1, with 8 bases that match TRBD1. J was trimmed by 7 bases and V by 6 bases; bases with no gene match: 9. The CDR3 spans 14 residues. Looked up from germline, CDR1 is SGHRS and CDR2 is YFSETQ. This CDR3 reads CASIGRGPRNEQFF. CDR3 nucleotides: TGCGCCAGCATAGGCAGGGGGCCTCGTAATGAGCAGTTCTTC.

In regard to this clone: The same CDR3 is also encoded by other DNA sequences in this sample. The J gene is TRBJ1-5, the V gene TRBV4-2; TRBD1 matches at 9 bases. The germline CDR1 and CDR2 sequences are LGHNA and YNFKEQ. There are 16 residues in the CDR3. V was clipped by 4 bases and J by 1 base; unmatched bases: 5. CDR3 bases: TGTGCCAGCAGCCGGACACAGGGGGCAAGCAATCAGCCCCAGCATTTT. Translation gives CASSRTQGASNQPQHF.

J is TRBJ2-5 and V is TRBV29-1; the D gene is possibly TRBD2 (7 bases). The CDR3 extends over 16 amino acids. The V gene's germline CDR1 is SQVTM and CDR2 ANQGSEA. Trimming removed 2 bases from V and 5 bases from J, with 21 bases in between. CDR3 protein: CSVEIGGSGGLETQYF. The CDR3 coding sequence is TGCAGCGTTGAAATTGGTGGTTCGGGGGGCTTGGAGACCCAGTACTTC.